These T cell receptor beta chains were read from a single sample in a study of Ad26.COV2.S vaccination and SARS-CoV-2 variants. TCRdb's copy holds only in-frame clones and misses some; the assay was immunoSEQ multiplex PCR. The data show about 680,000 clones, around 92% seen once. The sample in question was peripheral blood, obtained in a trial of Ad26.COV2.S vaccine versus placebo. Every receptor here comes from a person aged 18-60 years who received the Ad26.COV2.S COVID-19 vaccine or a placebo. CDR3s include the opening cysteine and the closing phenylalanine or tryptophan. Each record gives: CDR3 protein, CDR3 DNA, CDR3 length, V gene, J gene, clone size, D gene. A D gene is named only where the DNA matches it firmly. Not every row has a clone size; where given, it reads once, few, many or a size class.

CASSLGLAGNYEQYF	TGTGCCAGCAGCTTAGGACTAGCGGGGAACTACGAGCAGTACTTC	15	TRBV7-6	TRBJ2-7	-	TRBD2
CASSIGLLANTGELFF	TGTGCCAGTAGTATAGGACTCCTCGCGAACACCGGGGAGCTGTTTTTT	16	TRBV19	TRBJ2-2	once	-
CATSDSRLLNEQFF	TGTGCCACCAGTGATTCGCGACTGCTCAATGAGCAGTTCTTC	14	TRBV24-1	TRBJ2-1	-	-
CASSYVAVPYEQYF	TGTGCCAGCAGTTACGTGGCTGTACCCTACGAGCAGTACTTC	14	TRBV6-5	TRBJ2-7	-	-
CASSQDLQQRAFF	TGTGCCAGCAGCCAAGACCTCCAACAGAGGGCTTTCTTT	13	TRBV4-2	TRBJ1-1	-	-
CATSRSRAYEQYF	TGTGCCACCAGCAGGAGCAGGGCCTACGAGCAGTACTTC	13	TRBV15	TRBJ2-7	-	-
CASKTFIAVQETQYF	TGCGCCAGCAAAACCTTTATAGCAGTCCAAGAGACCCAGTACTTC	15	TRBV5-1	TRBJ2-5	once	-
CASSTGTSGTTQYF	TGTGCCAGCAGCACCGGGACTAGCGGGACTACGCAGTATTTT	14	TRBV5-5	TRBJ2-3	-	TRBD2
CAWSPSNYGYTF	TGTGCCTGGAGTCCTTCTAACTATGGCTACACCTTC	12	TRBV30	TRBJ1-2	-	-
CASRPEGQIYGYTF	TGTGCCAGCAGACCTGAGGGGCAGATCTATGGCTACACCTTC	14	TRBV6-2/TRBV6-3	TRBJ1-2	-	-
CASSLDNTDTQYF	TGTGCCAGCAGCCTGGACAACACAGATACGCAGTATTTT	13	TRBV5-4	TRBJ2-3	-	-
CAWSGGTGGAIVYNSPLHF	TGTGCCTGGAGTGGGGGGACAGGGGGCGCGATCGTATATAATTCACCCCTCCACTTT	19	TRBV30	TRBJ1-6	once	TRBD1
CASSNRGDQPQHF	TGTGCCAGCAGTAACAGGGGGGACCAGCCCCAGCATTTT	13	TRBV12-3/TRBV12-4	TRBJ1-5	-	TRBD1
CASRPGLYTDTQYF	TGTGCCAGCAGACCGGGACTTTACACAGATACGCAGTATTTT	14	TRBV6-4	TRBJ2-3	-	-
CAWSKGLGEQYF	TGTGCCTGGAGTAAGGGTCTCGGTGAGCAGTACTTC	12	TRBV30	TRBJ2-7	-	-
CASSFYARAGYTF	TGTGCCAGCAGTTTTTATGCCAGGGCTGGCTACACCTTC	13	TRBV12-3/TRBV12-4	TRBJ1-2	-	-
CASSLRASGTYEQYF	TGTGCCAGCAGTTTACGGGCCTCGGGGACCTACGAGCAGTACTTC	15	TRBV27	TRBJ2-7	-	-
CASSESRLKEAQETQYF	TGCGCCAGCAGTGAGTCGAGGCTTAAAGAGGCCCAAGAGACCCAGTACTTC	17	TRBV10-2	TRBJ2-5	-	-
CASSLGDLNSYGYTF	TGTGCCAGCAGCTTAGGGGACCTTAATTCATATGGCTACACCTTC	15	TRBV7-9	TRBJ1-2	-	-
CASSSIEKLFF	TGTGCCAGCAGCTCCATTGAAAAACTGTTTTTT	11	TRBV7-9	TRBJ1-4	-	-
CASDSNEKLFF	TGCGCCAGCGACAGCAATGAAAAACTGTTTTTT	11	TRBV5-1	TRBJ1-4	-	-
CASSAFAGDTQYF	TGTGCCAGCAGCGCTTTTGCAGGGGATACGCAGTATTTT	13	TRBV6-5	TRBJ2-3	once	-